This T cell receptor (beta chain) was identified during a study of T cell responses to AZD1222 COVID-19 vaccine. Study findings and constraints: Donors skewed white British and female; clonal diversity was possibly underestimated.

Sequencing used immunoSEQ multiplex PCR; TCRdb keeps in-frame clones, though not all of them. The sample lists some 130,000 clones, just over 90% seen once, with about 7.1% in the top ten. CDR3 length: 15 residues. V gave up 0 bases and J gave up 10 bases, with 15 bases separating them. CDR1 is SGHTA and CDR2 is FQGNSA in the germline V gene. To note about this clone: Its antigen is not identified.

This TCR came from an adult in good health. Sequenced material: peripheral blood, taken on day 0 of AZD1222 vaccination. This chain connects TRBV7-2 to TRBJ1-4; the D gene is possibly TRBD1 (6 bases). In nucleotides, the CDR3 is TGTGCCAGCAGCTTAGCGCATGGGGGCCCGGGAAAACTGTTTTTT. This gives the protein CASSLAHGGPGKLFF.